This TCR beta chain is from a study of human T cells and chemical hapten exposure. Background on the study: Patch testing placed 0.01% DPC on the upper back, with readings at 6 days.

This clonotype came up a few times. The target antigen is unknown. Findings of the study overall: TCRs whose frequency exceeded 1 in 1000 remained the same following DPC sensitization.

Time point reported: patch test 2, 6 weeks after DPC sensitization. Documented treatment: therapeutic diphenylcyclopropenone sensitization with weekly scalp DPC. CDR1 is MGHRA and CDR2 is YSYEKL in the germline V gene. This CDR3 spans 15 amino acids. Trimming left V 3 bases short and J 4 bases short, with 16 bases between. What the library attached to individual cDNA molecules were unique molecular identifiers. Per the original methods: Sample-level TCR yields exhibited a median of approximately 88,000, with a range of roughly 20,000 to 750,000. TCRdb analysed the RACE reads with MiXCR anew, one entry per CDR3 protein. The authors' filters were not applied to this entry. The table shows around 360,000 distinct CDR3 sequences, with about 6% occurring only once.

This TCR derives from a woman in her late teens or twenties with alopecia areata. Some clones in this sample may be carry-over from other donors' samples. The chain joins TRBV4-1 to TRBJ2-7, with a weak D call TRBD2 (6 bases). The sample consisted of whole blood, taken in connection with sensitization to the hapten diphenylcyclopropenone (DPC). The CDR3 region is CASSQGPGEVYEQYF. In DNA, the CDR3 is TGCGCCAGCAGCCAGGGCCCCGGGGAGGTGTACGAGCAGTACTTC.